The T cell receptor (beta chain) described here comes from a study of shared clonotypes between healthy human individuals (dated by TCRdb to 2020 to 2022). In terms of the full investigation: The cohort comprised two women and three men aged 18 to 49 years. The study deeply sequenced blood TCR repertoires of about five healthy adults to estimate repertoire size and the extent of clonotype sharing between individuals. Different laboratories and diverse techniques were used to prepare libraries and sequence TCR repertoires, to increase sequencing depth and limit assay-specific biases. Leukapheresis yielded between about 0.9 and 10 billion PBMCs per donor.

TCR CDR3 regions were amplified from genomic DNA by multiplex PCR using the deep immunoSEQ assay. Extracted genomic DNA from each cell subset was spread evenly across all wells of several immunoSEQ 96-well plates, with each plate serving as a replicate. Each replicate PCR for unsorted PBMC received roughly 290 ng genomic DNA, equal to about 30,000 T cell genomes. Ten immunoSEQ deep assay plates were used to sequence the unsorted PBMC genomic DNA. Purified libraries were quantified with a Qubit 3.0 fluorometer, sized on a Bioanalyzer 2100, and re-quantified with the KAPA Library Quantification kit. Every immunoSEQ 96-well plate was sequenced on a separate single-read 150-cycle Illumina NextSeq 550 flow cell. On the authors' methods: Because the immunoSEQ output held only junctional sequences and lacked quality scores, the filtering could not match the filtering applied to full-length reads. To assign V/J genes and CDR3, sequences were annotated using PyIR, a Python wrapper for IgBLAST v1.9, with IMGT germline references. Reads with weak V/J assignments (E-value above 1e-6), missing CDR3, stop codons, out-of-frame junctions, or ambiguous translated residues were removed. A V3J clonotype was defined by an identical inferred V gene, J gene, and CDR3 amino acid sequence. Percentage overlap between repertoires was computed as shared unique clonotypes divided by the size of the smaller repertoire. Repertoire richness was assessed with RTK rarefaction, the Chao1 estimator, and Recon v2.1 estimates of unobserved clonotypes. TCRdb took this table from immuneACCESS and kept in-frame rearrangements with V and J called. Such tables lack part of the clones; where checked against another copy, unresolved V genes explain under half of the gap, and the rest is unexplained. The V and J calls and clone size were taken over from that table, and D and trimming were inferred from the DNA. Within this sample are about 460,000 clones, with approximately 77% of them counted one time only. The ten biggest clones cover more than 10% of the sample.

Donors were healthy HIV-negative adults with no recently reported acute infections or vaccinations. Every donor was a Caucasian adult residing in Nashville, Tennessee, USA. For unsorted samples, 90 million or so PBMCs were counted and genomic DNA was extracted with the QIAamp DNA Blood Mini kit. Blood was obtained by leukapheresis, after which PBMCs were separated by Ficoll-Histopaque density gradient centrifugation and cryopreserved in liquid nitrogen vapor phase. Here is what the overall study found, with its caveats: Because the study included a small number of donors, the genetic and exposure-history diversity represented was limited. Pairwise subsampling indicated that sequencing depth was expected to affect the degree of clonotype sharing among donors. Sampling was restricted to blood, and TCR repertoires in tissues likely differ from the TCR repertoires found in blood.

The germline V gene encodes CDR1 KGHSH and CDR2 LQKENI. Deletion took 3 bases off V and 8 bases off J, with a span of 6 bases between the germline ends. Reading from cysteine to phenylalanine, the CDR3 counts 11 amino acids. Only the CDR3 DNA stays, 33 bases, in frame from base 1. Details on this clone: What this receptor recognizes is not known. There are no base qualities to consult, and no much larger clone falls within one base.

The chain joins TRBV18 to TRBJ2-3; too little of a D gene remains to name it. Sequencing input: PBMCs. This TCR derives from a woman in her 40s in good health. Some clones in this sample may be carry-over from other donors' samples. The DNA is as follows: TGTGCCAGCTCACCCTCGGGTACGCAGTATTTT. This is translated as CASSPSGTQYF.